A selection of T cell receptor beta chains follows, all from one sample in a study of early T cells in non-severe SARS-CoV-2 infection. Using its own MiXCR run on the 5' RACE reads, TCRdb lists one record per CDR3 protein. The sample records approximately 28,000 distinct CDR3 sequences, approximately 6.6% being singletons. This material consisted of whole blood, taken at baseline. The receptors shown here come from an adult who was a healthcare worker with PCR-confirmed SARS-CoV-2 infection or an uninfected control (not recorded which). Both conserved end residues are part of each CDR3. The D gene is left open where the match is weak. A row's size may be missing; if present it is once, few, many or a size class.

j_call | d_call | v_call | clone_size | cdr3_nt | cdr3_aa
TRBJ2-1 | TRBD2 | TRBV7-2 | many | TGTGCCAGCAGCTTAGCGACTAGCGGGAGTCCAGACAATGAGCAGTTCTTC | CASSLATSGSPDNEQFF
TRBJ2-7 | TRBD1 | TRBV6-2/TRBV6-3 | . | TGTGCCAGCAGTAGGCCGGGACAGAACTACGAGCAGTACTTC | CASSRPGQNYEQYF
TRBJ1-1 | . | TRBV15 | many | TGTGCCACCAGCAAAGAGGGACGGAACACTGAAGCTTTCTTT | CATSKEGRNTEAFF
TRBJ1-6 | TRBD1 | TRBV20-1 | many | TGCAGTGCTAGGGACAGGGAGGATTCACCCCTCCACTTT | CSARDREDSPLHF
TRBJ2-6 | . | TRBV7-2 | . | TGTGCCAGCAGGCCCCCCGACAGCTCTGGGGCCAACGTCCTGACTTTC | CASRPPDSSGANVLTF
TRBJ2-7 | . | TRBV12-2 | many | TGTGCAAGTCGCTTTACCGGGCAGGGCATGGAGCAGTACTTC | CASRFTGQGMEQYF
TRBJ2-7 | . | TRBV12-3/TRBV12-4 | . | TGTGCCAGCGTGCGGGGCTCCGAGGGAGAGCAGTACTTC | CASVRGSEGEQYF
TRBJ1-1 | . | TRBV14 | few | TGTGCCAGCAGCCAACAGGGCACCACTGAAGCTTTCTTT | CASSQQGTTEAFF
TRBJ2-3 | . | TRBV5-1 | many | TGCGCCAGCAGGAGAGGGGGAGGAACCTTGAGCACAGATACGCAGTATTTT | CASRRGGGTLSTDTQYF
TRBJ1-6 | . | TRBV6-5 | many | TGTGCCAGCAGACTGACCCCTGGGGAAAATTCACCCCTCCACTTT | CASRLTPGENSPLHF
TRBJ1-5 | . | TRBV4-1 | few | TGCGCCAGCAGCCAAGGCTGGGGGCAGCCCCAGCATTTT | CASSQGWGQPQHF
TRBJ2-3 | TRBD2 | TRBV7-9 | many | TGTGCCAGCAGCTTAGCACTAGCGGGCCTTCTCACAGATACGCAGTATTTT | CASSLALAGLLTDTQYF
TRBJ1-1 | . | TRBV2 | . | TGTGCCAGCAGGGCTGGAGTCTCTGAAGCTTTCTTT | CASRAGVSEAFF
TRBJ2-7 | . | TRBV24-1 | many | TGTGCCACCAGTGACGGGGCGGGGTCCGGAGAGCAGTACTTC | CATSDGAGSGEQYF
TRBJ2-1 | TRBD2 | TRBV18 | many | TGTGCCACCTCCTGGGGGGGAGAGAAAAACAATGAGCAGTTCTTC | CATSWGGEKNNEQFF
TRBJ2-7 | . | TRBV12-3/TRBV12-4 | many | TGTGCCAGCAGCCAGTACAGAAAGGAGTACGAGCAGTACTTC | CASSQYRKEYEQYF
TRBJ2-7 | TRBD2 | TRBV5-6 | . | TGTGCCAGCAGCTTGGTCGGTGCGGGAGGGCCTCTCGGAGAGCAGTACTTC | CASSLVGAGGPLGEQYF
TRBJ1-1 | . | TRBV4-3 | many | TGCGCCAGCAGCCAAGATCTCGGTCGCCAGAACACTGAAGCTTTCTTT | CASSQDLGRQNTEAFF
TRBJ1-5 | . | TRBV5-6 | many | TGTGCCAGCAGCTTTACAGGGAGAAATCAGCCCCAGCATTTT | CASSFTGRNQPQHF
TRBJ2-1 | TRBD2 | TRBV7-6 | many | TGTGCCAGCAACCTAGCGGGGGATAACAATGAGCAGTTCTTC | CASNLAGDNNEQFF
TRBJ2-1 | TRBD2 | TRBV28 | many | TGTGCCAGCAGTTTACCCGTTACTAGCGGGAGGGCCGGTGAGCAGTTCTTC | CASSLPVTSGRAGEQFF
TRBJ2-4 | . | TRBV10-3 | few | TGTGCCATCAGTGAGAGCAGCGACGAGGGTTGGACCAAAAACATTCAGTACTTC | CAISESSDEGWTKNIQYF
TRBJ2-5 | TRBD2 | TRBV20-1 | few | TGCAGTGCTTCAATGGGACTAGCCCAAGAGACCCAGTACTTC | CSASMGLAQETQYF
TRBJ1-4 | TRBD1 | TRBV4-1 | many | TGCGCCAGCAGCCGGGACAGCGGGGAAAAACTGTTTTTT | CASSRDSGEKLFF
TRBJ1-2 | TRBD1 | TRBV7-9 | many | TGTGCCAGCAGATTATACCGGGACAGGGAGACCTATGGCTACACCTTC | CASRLYRDRETYGYTF
TRBJ2-1 | . | TRBV20-1 | many | TGCAGTGCTAGTCGGTGGTATGAGCAGTTCTTC | CSASRWYEQFF
TRBJ2-1 | TRBD2 | TRBV12-3/TRBV12-4 | many | TGTGCCAGCAGTATCCGACTAGCGGTGAATGAGCAGTTCTTC | CASSIRLAVNEQFF
TRBJ2-1 | . | TRBV29-1 | many | TGCAGTTCCCACGGGTCGGCCTACTCCTACAATGAGCAGTTCTTC | CSSHGSAYSYNEQFF
TRBJ1-3 | . | TRBV6-6 | many | TGTGCCAGCAGTAAGAACAGGGCTCAGCTCTCTGGAAACACCATATATTTT | CASSKNRAQLSGNTIYF
TRBJ2-7 | TRBD1 | TRBV18 | many | TGTGCCAGCTCGGCAACCGGGACAGGGGGCTTCTTCGAGCAGTACTTC | CASSATGTGGFFEQYF
TRBJ1-1 | . | TRBV20-1 | many | TGCAGTGCTAGAGGGTCCACTGAAGCTTTCTTT | CSARGSTEAFF
TRBJ2-3 | . | TRBV7-8 | many | TGTGCCAGCAGCTTTGAGATCGGAGATACGCAGTATTTT | CASSFEIGDTQYF
TRBJ2-1 | . | TRBV29-1 | many | TGCAGCGTTGAACAGGGGAGCCTTTTTGAGCAGTTCTTC | CSVEQGSLFEQFF
TRBJ2-1 | . | TRBV24-1 | few | TGTGCCACCAGTGAGCGGATGCGCAATGAGCAGTTCTTC | CATSERMRNEQFF
TRBJ2-7 | TRBD1 | TRBV4-2 | many | TGTGCCAGCAGCCAAGGGAGGACAGGGACCTACGAGCAGTACTTC | CASSQGRTGTYEQYF
TRBJ2-3 | . | TRBV2 | many | TGTGCCAGCAGCGCAGGGACACCGCGAACGGAGTATTTT | CASSAGTPRTEYF
TRBJ1-6 | . | TRBV29-1 | . | TGCAGCGTGAGACAGGCCTATAATTCACCCCTCCACTTT | CSVRQAYNSPLHF
TRBJ2-1 | . | TRBV5-1 | many | TGCGCCAGCAGCTTGGAAACTACCTACAATGAGCAGTTCTTC | CASSLETTYNEQFF
TRBJ2-3 | . | TRBV4-3 | many | TGCGCCAGCAGCCAAGGGGCCCCTAGCACAGATACGCAGTATTTT | CASSQGAPSTDTQYF
TRBJ2-6 | . | TRBV5-1 | . | TGCGCCAGCAGCGCCTATGGCGGACCTGGGGCCAACGTCCTGACTTTC | CASSAYGGPGANVLTF
TRBJ2-3 | TRBD2 | TRBV19 | many | TGTGCCACCAGGACTAGCCCAGATACGCAGTATTTT | CATRTSPDTQYF
TRBJ2-7 | . | TRBV12-3/TRBV12-4 | many | TGTGCCAGCAGTTTAGATTATAGTTTCGGTCAGTACTTC | CASSLDYSFGQYF
TRBJ2-1 | . | TRBV6-5 | many | TGTGCCAGCCATAGCGGTTCCTACAATGAGCAGTTCTTC | CASHSGSYNEQFF
TRBJ2-5 | . | TRBV10-3 | . | TGTGCCATCAGTGAGTCTAGGGGCTATTTCCAAGAGACCCAGTACTTC | CAISESRGYFQETQYF
TRBJ2-7 | TRBD2 | TRBV28 | . | TGTGCCAGCAGGCCAACTAGCGGGGGAACCTACGAGCAGTACTTC | CASRPTSGGTYEQYF
TRBJ2-1 | . | TRBV7-9 | many | TGTGCCGTCTCGCCTCCGGAGCAGTTCTTC | CAVSPPEQFF
TRBJ2-7 | TRBD2 | TRBV20-1 | many | TGCAGTGCTCCCCATGGGCTAGCGGGGGGGCTGGAGCAGTACTTC | CSAPHGLAGGLEQYF